This is a list of T cell receptor beta chains from one sample in a study of blood T cell repertoires in COVID-19. Assay used: immunoSEQ multiplex PCR; TCRdb lists only in-frame clones, some missing. The table lists 150,000 or so clones, less than 85% of them singletons, with about 4.6% in the top ten. Sequenced input: PBMCs or T cells enriched from blood (not recorded which). Source of these receptors: a woman in her forties or fifties who had recovered from COVID-19. The CDR3 runs from the conserved cysteine through the conserved F or W. The order of the fields is D gene, J gene, clone size, V gene, CDR3 DNA, CDR3 protein. A D gene is named only where the DNA matches it firmly. Clone size appears in some rows only: once, few, many, or a class for an expanded clone.

>.|TRBJ2-5|.|TRBV29-1
TGCAGCGTCTCTACTCTCCAAGAGACCCAGTACTTC
CSVSTLQETQYF
>.|TRBJ2-3|.|TRBV27
TGTGCCAGCAGTTCGGGACACAGCACAGATACGCAGTATTTT
CASSSGHSTDTQYF
>.|TRBJ1-2|.|TRBV7-9
TGTGCCAGCAGCTTATCCCCTCGACAGGCAAACTATGGCTACACCTTC
CASSLSPRQANYGYTF
>.|TRBJ1-2|.|TRBV11-3
TGTGCCAGCAGCTTACTCAGGGGCTATGGCTACACCTTC
CASSLLRGYGYTF
>.|TRBJ2-1|.|TRBV6-6
TGTGCCAGCATGTGGCTAGCAGCCGTTAGTGAGCAGTTCTTC
CASMWLAAVSEQFF
>TRBD2|TRBJ2-5|.|TRBV5-4
TGTGCCAGCAGCTTCGGGTCGGGAGCGGGGAAGAAAGAGACCCAGTACTTC
CASSFGSGAGKKETQYF
>.|TRBJ2-4|.|TRBV4-3
TGCGCCAGCAGCCAAGAGATCCTAGGTGGATACATTCAGTACTTC
CASSQEILGGYIQYF
>.|TRBJ1-1|.|TRBV4-3
TGCGCCAGCAGCCCAACGCAGGGCGCCTTGAACACTGAAGCTTTCTTT
CASSPTQGALNTEAFF
>.|TRBJ1-6|.|TRBV6-5
TGTGCCCCCCGGACATCACCATCACCCCTCCACTTT
CAPRTSPSPLHF
>.|TRBJ1-5|.|TRBV7-5
TGTGTCAGAAGCTGGCCACAGGGGGCCCAGCATTTT
CVRSWPQGAQHF
>TRBD2|TRBJ2-1|.|TRBV5-6
TGTGCCAGCAGCTTGGGGACTAGCCTTGAGCAGTTCTTC
CASSLGTSLEQFF
>.|TRBJ1-2|few|TRBV25-1
TGTGCCAGCAGTAAATCGGGGAGGGACTATGGCTACACCTTC
CASSKSGRDYGYTF
>.|TRBJ1-5|few|TRBV9
TGTGCCAGCAGCGTAGATACAGCCTCCAATCAGCCCCAGCATTTT
CASSVDTASNQPQHF
>TRBD2|TRBJ2-1|.|TRBV18
TGTGCCAGCTCACCATTAGGGACTAGCCACAATGAGCAGTTCTTC
CASSPLGTSHNEQFF
>TRBD2|TRBJ2-3|.|TRBV19
TGTGCCTCGGGACTAGCGGTCACAGATACGCAGTATTTT
CASGLAVTDTQYF
>TRBD1|TRBJ1-2|.|TRBV15
TGTGCCACCAGCAGGGATCGGACAGGGAACTATGGCTACACCTTC
CATSRDRTGNYGYTF
>.|TRBJ1-2|few|TRBV27
TGTGCCAGCAGCATGGTCGGGACCACCGGGGGCTATGGCTACACCTTC
CASSMVGTTGGYGYTF
>.|TRBJ1-1|few|TRBV2
TGTGCCAGCAGCGTACAGTGGCCGAACACTGAAGCTTTCTTT
CASSVQWPNTEAFF
>.|TRBJ1-1|few|TRBV4-3
TGCGCCAGCAGCCTCGAAGCCGGGACGGGGGGCGCTGAAGCTTTCTTT
CASSLEAGTGGAEAFF
>TRBD2|TRBJ2-1|once|TRBV10-1
TGCGCCAACGGGATAGGGCGGGAGCTTTGTGAGCAGTTCTTC
CANGIGRELCEQFF
>.|TRBJ1-1|few|TRBV18
TGTGCCAGCTCACCCGAGTTGCTCACTGAAGCTTTCTTT
CASSPELLTEAFF
>.|TRBJ1-5|.|TRBV30
TGTGCCTGGAGAGGGGGACGCGGCAATCAGCCCCAGCATTTT
CAWRGGRGNQPQHF
>TRBD1|TRBJ2-5|.|TRBV6-5
TGTGCCAGCAGTACCCCCAGGGGGCGAGAGACCCAGTACTTC
CASSTPRGRETQYF
>TRBD1|TRBJ1-4|.|TRBV4-2
TGTGCCAGCAGCCCCGGGACAGGCGGTGAAAAACTGTTTTTT
CASSPGTGGEKLFF
>.|TRBJ1-1|once|TRBV10-3
TGTGCCATCAGCAGGGTGGGCACTGAAGCTTTCTTT
CAISRVGTEAFF
>TRBD1|TRBJ1-5|.|TRBV19
TGTGCCAGTAGTATTCGACAGGGGGCAAGGCAGCCCCAGCATTTT
CASSIRQGARQPQHF
>TRBD1|TRBJ1-1|.|TRBV7-9
TGTGCCAGCAGCCATTTACAGGGGGCGAGCACTGAAGCTTTCTTT
CASSHLQGASTEAFF
>.|TRBJ2-5|.|TRBV14
TGTGCCAGCAGCCAAGTGCGCACAGGACGCTACCAAGAGACCCAGTACTTC
CASSQVRTGRYQETQYF
>.|TRBJ1-1|.|TRBV30
TGTGCCTGGAGGCCAGGGGTAATGGGCACTGAAGCTTTCTTT
CAWRPGVMGTEAFF
>.|TRBJ1-2|.|TRBV19
TGTGCCAGTAGTCTTCAGGGTGGCGGCTACACCTTC
CASSLQGGGYTF
>.|TRBJ1-3|.|TRBV27
TGTGCCAGCGGCCCAAGGGGGGGCACCATATATTTT
CASGPRGGTIYF
>.|TRBJ1-5|.|TRBV12-3/TRBV12-4
TGTGCCAGCAGTTTAGTCCAGGATCAGCCCCAGCATTTT
CASSLVQDQPQHF
>.|TRBJ1-1|few|TRBV18
TGTGCCAGCTCACCGAAAGTAAGGGGTGGCGGAACGAACACTGAAGCTTTCTTT
CASSPKVRGGGTNTEAFF
>.|TRBJ1-6|.|TRBV30
TGTGCCTGGGGGACACCCAGGGTGATAAGTTCACCCCTCCACTTT
CAWGTPRVISSPLHF
>.|TRBJ2-1|.|TRBV2
TGTGCCAGCAGTCGTCTCCGGACAGATACCAATGAGCAGTTCTTC
CASSRLRTDTNEQFF
>TRBD1|TRBJ1-1|.|TRBV19
TGTGCCAGTACCCGCAGGGGGGAAGGCACTGAAGCTTTCTTT
CASTRRGEGTEAFF
>.|TRBJ1-5|.|TRBV5-1
TGCGCCAGCAGCTTGGGCCCGGCGGACTTCGATCAGCCCCAGCATTTT
CASSLGPADFDQPQHF
>.|TRBJ2-3|.|TRBV15
TGTGCCACCAGCAGAGTGTCAGGGGCTCTGGGGGATACGCAGTATTTT
CATSRVSGALGDTQYF
>.|TRBJ1-4|.|TRBV5-4
TGTGCCAGCAGCCCGGGCGGAGCGGGAGGGAAACTGTTTTTT
CASSPGGAGGKLFF
>.|TRBJ2-4|.|TRBV14
TGTGCCAGCAGCCAAGACGTCTCCTTAGCCAAAAACATTCAGTACTTC
CASSQDVSLAKNIQYF
>TRBD1|TRBJ2-2|.|TRBV5-1
TGCGCCAGCAGCCCAGGACAGGGGACCGGGGAGCTGTTTTTT
CASSPGQGTGELFF
>TRBD2|TRBJ2-3|.|TRBV9
TGTGCCAGCAGCCCAGGGGGCCTAGCGGGAGCAGCGCAGTATTTT
CASSPGGLAGAAQYF
>.|TRBJ2-2|.|TRBV12-3/TRBV12-4
TGTGCCAGCAGCCAAAAGGGGGGGTGGGAGCTGTTTTTT
CASSQKGGWELFF
>.|TRBJ2-3|.|TRBV18
TGTGCCAGCTCCCGCACGGACTCTGAGGTTGGTACGCAGTATTTT
CASSRTDSEVGTQYF
>TRBD1|TRBJ2-1|.|TRBV30
TGTGCCTGGAGGGCGGACAGGGTCAGGGAGCAGTTCTTC
CAWRADRVREQFF
>.|TRBJ2-4|once|TRBV30
TGTGCCTGGCCCACGGGGTACTTC
CAWPTGYF
>TRBD2|TRBJ2-1|.|TRBV6-5
TGTGCCAGCGGGAGCGGGGGGGCCCCCTACAATGAGCAGTTCTTC
CASGSGGAPYNEQFF